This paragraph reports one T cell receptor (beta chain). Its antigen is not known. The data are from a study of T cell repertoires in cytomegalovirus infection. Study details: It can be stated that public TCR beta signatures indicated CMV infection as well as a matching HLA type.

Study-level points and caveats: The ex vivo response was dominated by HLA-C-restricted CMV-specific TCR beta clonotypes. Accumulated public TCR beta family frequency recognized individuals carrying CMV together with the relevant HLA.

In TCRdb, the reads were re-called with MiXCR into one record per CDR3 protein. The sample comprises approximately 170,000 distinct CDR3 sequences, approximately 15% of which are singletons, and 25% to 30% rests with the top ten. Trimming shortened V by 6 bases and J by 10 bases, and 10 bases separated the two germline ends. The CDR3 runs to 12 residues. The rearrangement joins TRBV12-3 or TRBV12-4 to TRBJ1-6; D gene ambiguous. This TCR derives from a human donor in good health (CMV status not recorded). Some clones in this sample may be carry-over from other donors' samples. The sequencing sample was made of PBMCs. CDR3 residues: CASSRRNSPLHF. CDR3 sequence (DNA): TGTGCCAGCAGCCGCCGCAACTCACCCCTCCACTTT.